The 4 T cell receptor beta chains below come from one sample, sequenced in a study of blood T cells in healthy people across ages. Using a J-beta primer mix together with a sample-barcoded 5' primer, a second PCR was run for roughly 6 to 12 cycles. TCRdb independently ran MiXCR on the 5' RACE reads; one entry per CDR3 protein. The table lists about 1,500,000 distinct CDR3 sequences, 28% of them singletons. The sample was blood. The receptors come from a woman aged 25 to 39 in good health.

This clonotype was counted between two and nine times. The rearrangement uses TRBV9 and TRBJ2-1, with D tentatively TRBD2 (5 bases). Per the germline V gene, CDR1 is SGDLS and CDR2 is YYNGEE. This CDR3 region has 16 residues. Trimming shortened V by 3 bases and J by 8 bases, and 21 bases separated the two germline ends. This CDR3 reads CASSATTGSLDYEQFF. Written as DNA, the CDR3 is TGTGCCAGCAGCGCGACTACTGGGAGTCTGGATTATGAGCAGTTCTTC. The entire variable domain, with the rest obtained from reference TRBV9 and TRBJ2-1, is as follows: DSGVTQTPKHLITATGQRVTLRCSPRSGDLSVYWYQQSLDQGLQFLIQYYNGEERAKGNILERFSAQQFPDLHSELNLSSLELGDSALYFCASSATTGSLDYEQFFGPGTRLTVL.

This clonotype was observed a few times. This chain uses TRBV2 with TRBJ2-3; TRBD2 matches 8 bases. V dropped 3 bases and J dropped 5; count of bases not matched to a gene: 10. The CDR3 spans 16 residues. From germline, CDR1 is SNHLY and CDR2 FYNNEI. CDR3 amino acids: CASSEEVPGGGDTQYF. As DNA, the CDR3 is TGTGCCAGCAGTGAGGAGGTTCCGGGAGGGGGAGATACGCAGTATTTT.

Note on this clonotype: This sequence may be a read error, since a much larger clone differs from it by one base. V usage is TRBV7-9 and J usage is TRBJ2-5; tentative D call: TRBD1 (6 bases). This CDR3 has 16 residues. Per the germline V gene, CDR1 is SEHNR and CDR2 is FQNEAQ (reference sequence). V was trimmed by 6 bases and J by 11 bases, leaving 28 bases between them. CDR3 DNA sequence: TGTGCCAGCAGATCCCCCGGGACAAGCAAGGGCAATGAGCAGTACTTC. The encoded protein is CASRSPGTSKGNEQYF.

The chain couples TRBV6-5 to TRBJ1-1; D perhaps matches TRBD1 (6 bases). Germline V gives CDR1 MNHEY, CDR2 SVGAGI. This CDR3 has 14 amino acids. V was shortened by 6 bases and J by 6 bases, with 17 bases between the two germline ends. CDR3 in DNA: TGTGCCAGCAGATTAACAGGGTTGGTGGCTGAAGCTTTCTTT. Translating gives CASRLTGLVAEAFF.